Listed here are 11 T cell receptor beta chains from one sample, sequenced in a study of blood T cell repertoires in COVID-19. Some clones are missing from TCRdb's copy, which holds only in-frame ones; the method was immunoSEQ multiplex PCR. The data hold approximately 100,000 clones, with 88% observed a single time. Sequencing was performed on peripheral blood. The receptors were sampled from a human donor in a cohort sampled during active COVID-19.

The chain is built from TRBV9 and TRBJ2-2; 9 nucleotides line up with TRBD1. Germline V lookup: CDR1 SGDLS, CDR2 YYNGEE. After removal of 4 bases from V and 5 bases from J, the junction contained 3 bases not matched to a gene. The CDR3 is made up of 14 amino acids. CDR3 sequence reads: CASSYGTGTGELFF. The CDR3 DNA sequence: TGTGCCAGCAGCTACGGGACAGGGACCGGGGAGCTGTTTTTT.

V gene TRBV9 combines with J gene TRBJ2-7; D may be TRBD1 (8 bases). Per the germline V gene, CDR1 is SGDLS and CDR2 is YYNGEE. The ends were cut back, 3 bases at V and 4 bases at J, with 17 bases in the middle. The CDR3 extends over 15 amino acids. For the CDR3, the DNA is TGTGCCAGCAGCGCTAGCGGACAGGGAAGGTACGAGCAGTACTTC. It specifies CASSASGQGRYEQYF.

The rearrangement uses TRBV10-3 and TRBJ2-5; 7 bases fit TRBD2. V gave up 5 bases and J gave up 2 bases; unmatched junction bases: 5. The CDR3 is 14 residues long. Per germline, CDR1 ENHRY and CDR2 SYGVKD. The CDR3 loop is CAISRLAEQETQYF. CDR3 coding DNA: TGTGCCATCAGTCGCCTAGCGGAGCAAGAGACCCAGTACTTC.

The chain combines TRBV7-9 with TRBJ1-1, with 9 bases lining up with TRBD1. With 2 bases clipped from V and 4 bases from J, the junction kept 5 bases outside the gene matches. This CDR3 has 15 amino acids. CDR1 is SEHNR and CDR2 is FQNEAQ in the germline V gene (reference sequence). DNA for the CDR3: TGTGCCAGCAGCTTATTAACAGGGGGCGCCACTGAAGCTTTCTTT. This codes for CASSLLTGGATEAFF.

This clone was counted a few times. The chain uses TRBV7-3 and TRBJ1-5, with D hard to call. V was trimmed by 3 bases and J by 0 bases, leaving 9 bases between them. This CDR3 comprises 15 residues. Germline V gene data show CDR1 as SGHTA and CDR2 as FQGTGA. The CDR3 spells CASSFGQLSNQPQHF. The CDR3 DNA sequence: TGTGCCAGCAGCTTTGGGCAGCTTAGCAATCAGCCCCAGCATTTT.

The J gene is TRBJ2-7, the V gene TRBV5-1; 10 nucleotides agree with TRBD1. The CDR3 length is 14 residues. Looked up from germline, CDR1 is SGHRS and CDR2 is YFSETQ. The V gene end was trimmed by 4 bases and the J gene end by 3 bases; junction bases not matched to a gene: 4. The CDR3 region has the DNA TGCGCCAGCAGCCCCGGGACAGGGGACTACGAGCAGTACTTC. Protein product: CASSPGTGDYEQYF.

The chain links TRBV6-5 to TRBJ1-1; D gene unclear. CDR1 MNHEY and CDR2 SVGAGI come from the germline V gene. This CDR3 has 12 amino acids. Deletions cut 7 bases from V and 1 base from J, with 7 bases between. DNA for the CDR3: TGTGCCAGCATGGTACAGAACACTGAAGCTTTCTTT. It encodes CASMVQNTEAFF.

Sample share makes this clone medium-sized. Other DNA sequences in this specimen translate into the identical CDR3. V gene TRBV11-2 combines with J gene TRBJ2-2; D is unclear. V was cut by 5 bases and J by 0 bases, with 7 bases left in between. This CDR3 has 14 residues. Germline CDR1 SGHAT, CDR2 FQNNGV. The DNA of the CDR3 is TGTGCCAGCAGCCCGAGAACGAACACCGGGGAGCTGTTTTTT. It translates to CASSPRTNTGELFF. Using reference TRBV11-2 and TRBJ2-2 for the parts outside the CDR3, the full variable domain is EAGVAQSPRYKIIEKRQSVAFWCNPISGHATLYWYQQILGQGPKLLIQFQNNGVVDDSQLPKDRFSAERLKGVDSTLKIQPAKLEDSAVYLCASSPRTNTGELFFGEGSRLTVL.

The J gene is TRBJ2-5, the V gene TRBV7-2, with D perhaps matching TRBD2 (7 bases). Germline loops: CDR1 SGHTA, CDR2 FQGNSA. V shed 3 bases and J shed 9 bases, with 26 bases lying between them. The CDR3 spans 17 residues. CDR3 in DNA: TGTGCCAGCAGCTTTACAGCCCTCTGGCGGGGGCGGGGGTCCCAGTACTTC. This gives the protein CASSFTALWRGRGSQYF.

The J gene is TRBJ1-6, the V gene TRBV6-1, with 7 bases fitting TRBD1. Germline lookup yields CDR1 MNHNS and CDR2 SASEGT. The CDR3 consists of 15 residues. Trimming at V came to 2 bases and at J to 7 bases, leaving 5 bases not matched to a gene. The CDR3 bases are TGTGCCAGCAGTGAATCCGGGACAGAGAATTCACCCCTCCACTTT. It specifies CASSESGTENSPLHF.

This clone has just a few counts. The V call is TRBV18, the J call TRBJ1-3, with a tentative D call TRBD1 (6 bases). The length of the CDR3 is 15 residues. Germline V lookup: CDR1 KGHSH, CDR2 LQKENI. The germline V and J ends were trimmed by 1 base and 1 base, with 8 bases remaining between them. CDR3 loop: CASSPRRGSGNTIYF. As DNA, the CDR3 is TGTGCCAGCTCACCACGCAGGGGATCTGGAAACACCATATATTTT.